These 6 T cell receptor beta chains were all obtained from the same sample, sequenced in a study of cytomegalovirus exposure and HLA in healthy donors. PCR was performed using 60 Vbeta and 13 Jbeta primers. Using immunoSEQ multiplex PCR, the repertoire was profiled, and TCRdb retains in-frame clones only, with some absent. The sample holds about 160,000 clones; around 85% are singletons and the top ten take 1%. The sequenced sample consisted of PBMCs. Receptors were obtained from a boy younger than 10 in good health and CMV-seronegative.

The genes are TRBV28 and TRBJ2-7; TRBD2 is a possible D gene (5 bases). The germline gives CDR1 MDHEN, CDR2 SYDVKM. V lost 4 bases to trimming and J lost 3 bases, with 16 bases between them. The CDR3 runs 15 residues. The CDR3 nucleotides are TGTGCCAGCAGTTCCACGGACTGGTCCATCTACGAGCAGTACTTC. It specifies CASSSTDWSIYEQYF. Full variable domain (rest looked up from reference TRBV28 and TRBJ2-7): DVKVTQSSRYLVKRTGEKVFLECVQDMDHENMFWYRQDPGLGLRLIYFSYDVKMKEKGDIPEGYSVSREKKERFSLILESASTNQTSMYLCASSSTDWSIYEQYFGPGTRLTVT.

The chain is built from TRBV10-1 and TRBJ2-3; D is possibly TRBD2 (5 bases). Germline loops: CDR1 WNHNN, CDR2 SYGVQD (reference sequence). The CDR3 consists of 15 residues. V was trimmed by 7 bases and J by 6 bases, leaving 20 bases between them. As DNA, the CDR3 is TGCGCCAGCATAAAAAGCGGAACCCCGGGGGATACGCAGTATTTT. Translated: CASIKSGTPGDTQYF.

The CDR3 is CASSGSPNYGYTF. The CDR3 bases are TGTGCCAGCAGTGGCTCACCTAACTATGGCTACACCTTC. V usage is TRBV6-5 and J usage is TRBJ1-2; D uncertain. Germline CDR1 is MNHEY and CDR2 is SVGAGI. This CDR3 has 13 amino acids. Trimming left V 5 bases short and J 0 bases short, with 7 bases between.

V gene TRBV6-4 combines with J gene TRBJ2-7, with a tentative D call TRBD2 (6 bases). Germline values: CDR1 MRHNA, CDR2 SNTAGT. The CDR3 has 16 amino acids. The V end lost 0 bases, the J end lost 2 bases, and 14 bases lay between the germline ends. In nucleotides, the CDR3 is TGTGCCAGCAGTGACTCGAGGCGGGACCCTGCCTACGAGCAGTACTTC. Its protein is CASSDSRRDPAYEQYF.

The V and J genes are TRBV6-1 and TRBJ2-1, with 9 bases aligning to TRBD2. The CDR3 runs to 17 residues. The V segment lost 1 base and the J segment 3 bases; nucleotides outside the gene matches: 7. From germline, CDR1 is MNHNS and CDR2 SASEGT. The CDR3 protein is CASSEEAGSGSYNEQFF. DNA of the CDR3: TGTGCCAGCAGTGAAGAGGCAGGTAGCGGGAGCTACAATGAGCAGTTCTTC.

This clone was detected a few times. The chain is built from TRBV10-1 and TRBJ2-5, with D tentatively TRBD1 (7 bases). The CDR3 has 14 amino acids. Germline CDR1 is WNHNN and CDR2 is SYGVQD (reference sequence). V shed 10 bases and J shed 5 bases, with 20 bases lying between them. CDR3 protein: CATKGGGAGETQYF. The CDR3 DNA sequence: TGCGCCACTAAAGGAGGGGGCGCGGGGGAGACCCAGTACTTC.